A single sample is the source of the 31 T cell receptor beta chains below, sequenced in a study of neurological immune-mediated disorders. Described time point: longitudinal time-point 1 (baseline). TCRdb passed the 5' RACE reads through MiXCR, listing each CDR3 protein once. The sample gives tens of thousands of distinct CDR3 sequences, over 8.5% of which show up once; 6.6% is in the top ten. Sequenced material: PBMCs. The source is a male donor with HTLV-1-associated myelopathy (HAM/TSP).

This clonotype was counted ten times or more. The J gene is TRBJ2-3, the V gene TRBV5-5, with unresolved D. The germline V and J ends were trimmed by 0 bases and 6 bases, with 11 bases remaining between them. From germline, CDR1 is SGHKS and CDR2 YYEKEE (reference sequence). CDR3 length equals 14 residues. In nucleotides, the CDR3 is TGTGCCAGCAGCTTGGACCGACGCTCGGATACGCAGTATTTT. Translated: CASSLDRRSDTQYF. Full variable domain (rest looked up from reference TRBV5-5 and TRBJ2-3): DAGVTQSPTHLIKTRGQQVTLRCSPISGHKSVSWYQQVLGQGPQFIFQYYEKEERGRGNFPDRFSARQFPNYSSELNVNALLLGDSALYLCASSLDRRSDTQYFGPGTRLTVL.

In regard to this clonotype: A much larger clone differs by one base, so this may be a read error. The V and J genes are TRBV5-5 and TRBJ1-2, with a tentative D call TRBD1 (6 bases). The CDR3 contains 16 residues. Germline CDR1 SGHKS, CDR2 YYEKEE (reference sequence). The CDR3 sequence: CDSSSRGGRANYGYTF. CDR3 bases: TGTGACAGCAGCTCCAGGGGCGGAAGAGCCAACTATGGCTACACCTTC.

This clonotype was seen many times. The chain joins TRBV6-6 to TRBJ2-3; D gene ambiguous. The CDR3 loop spans 12 amino acids. The V gene's germline CDR1 is MNHNY and CDR2 SVGAGI (reference sequence). V was cut by 4 bases and J by 4 bases, with 6 bases left in between. The CDR3 is CASSSGADTQYF. Written as DNA, the CDR3 is TGTGCCAGCAGTTCGGGCGCAGATACGCAGTATTTT.

This clonotype was seen ten or more times. The CDR3: CASSFGDAGELFF. As DNA, the CDR3 is TGTGCCAGCAGCTTTGGGGACGCCGGGGAGCTGTTTTTT. The V and J genes are TRBV7-3 and TRBJ2-2; perhaps D is TRBD1 or TRBD2 (5 bases each). Germline CDR1 reads SGHTA; CDR2 reads FQGTGA. V was clipped by 3 bases and J by 6 bases, with 8 bases between them. The CDR3 sequence is 13 residues long.

This clonotype was picked up many times. The rearrangement joins TRBV7-6 to TRBJ1-6; D is ambiguous. The V end lost 0 bases, the J end lost 7 bases, and 16 bases lay between the germline ends. The CDR3 loop spans 17 amino acids. CDR1 and CDR2 from the germline V gene are SGHVS and FNYEAQ. The CDR3 here is CASSLAGRREGNSPLHF. The DNA for the CDR3 is TGTGCCAGCAGCTTAGCGGGAAGGAGGGAAGGGAATTCACCCCTCCACTTT.

The table lists this clonotype with many counts. J is TRBJ2-7 and V is TRBV5-1; D is unresolved. Germline loops: CDR1 SGHRS, CDR2 YFSETQ. This CDR3 is built from 12 residues. The germline V and J ends were trimmed by 1 base and 7 bases, with 9 bases remaining between them. CDR3 DNA: TGCGCCAGCAGCTTGATGGGTAATGAGCAGTACTTC. Encoded protein: CASSLMGNEQYF.

Ten or more counts support this clonotype. The rearrangement links TRBV7-9 to TRBJ1-4; tentative D call: TRBD1 (6 bases). CDR1 and CDR2 from the germline V gene are SEHNR and FQNEAQ (reference sequence). Deletions cut 5 bases from V and 5 bases from J, with 12 bases between. The CDR3 contains 14 residues. The CDR3 sequence: CASSHGQSNEKLFF. The CDR3 DNA reads as TGTGCCAGCAGCCACGGACAGTCCAATGAAAAACTGTTTTTT.

This clonotype was recorded at least ten times. This chain joins TRBV20-1 and TRBJ2-3, with D maybe TRBD2 (5 bases). Trimming removed 4 bases from V and 6 bases from J, with 17 bases in between. The CDR3 totals 14 residues. Germline lookup yields CDR1 DFQATT and CDR2 SNEGSKA (reference sequence). This chain's CDR3 is CSANSGVEADTQYF. As DNA, the CDR3 is TGCAGTGCTAACTCCGGTGTGGAGGCGGATACGCAGTATTTT.

About this clonotype: Its ends do not fully match the called genes, so a read error is possible. This chain connects TRBV9 to TRBJ2-5; D possibly matches TRBD1 or TRBD2 (5 bases each). Germline V gene lookup returns CDR1 SGDLS and CDR2 YYNGEE. The CDR3 length is 15 residues. This CDR3 is CASSVEGQQGETQHF. The DNA for the CDR3 is TGTGCCAGCAGCGTAGAGGGGCAGCAGGGAGAGACCCAGCACTTT.

This clonotype was observed many times. The chain uses TRBV5-5 and TRBJ2-7; D is perhaps TRBD2 (7 bases). V lost 4 bases, J lost 7 bases, and 27 bases lay in between. CDR3 size: 17 residues. Germline values: CDR1 SGHKS, CDR2 YYEKEE (reference sequence). This CDR3 is CASSPLQGGGVPREQYF. The CDR3 DNA reads TGTGCCAGCAGCCCCCTACAGGGCGGGGGCGTCCCTAGGGAGCAGTACTTC.

This clonotype was counted many times. The V call is TRBV11-2, the J call TRBJ2-1, with 9 bases lining up with TRBD1. Trimming at V came to 6 bases and at J to 9 bases, leaving 9 bases not matched to a gene. Germline values: CDR1 SGHAT, CDR2 FQNNGV. The CDR3 contains 14 residues. This CDR3 reads CASRPRDRAIEQFF. Here the CDR3 DNA reads TGTGCCAGCAGACCCCGGGACAGGGCTATTGAGCAGTTCTTC.

Remarks on this clonotype: This could be a read error, since a much larger clone is one nucleotide away. The V call is TRBV28, the J call TRBJ2-2; D call uncertain. CDR1 and CDR2 from the germline V gene are MDHEN and SYDVKM. This CDR3 is built from 14 residues. CDR3 nucleotides: TGTGCCACCAAATTGTCTGTGAACACCAGGGAGCTGTTTTTT. It specifies CATKLSVNTRELFF.

The table lists this clonotype with many counts. The chain uses TRBV6-2 or TRBV6-3 and TRBJ2-5; no reliable D call. From germline, CDR1 is MNHEY and CDR2 SVGEGT. The CDR3 is 11 residues long. V gave up 3 bases and J gave up 6 bases, with 5 bases separating them. This CDR3 is CASSYLKTQYF. The DNA for the CDR3 is TGTGCCAGCAGTTATCTGAAGACCCAGTACTTC.

This clonotype was observed a handful of times. CDR3 protein: CATSDLGTTDTQYF. The CDR3 DNA follows: TGTGCCACCAGTGATTTGGGGACCACAGATACGCAGTATTTT. The gene calls are TRBV24-1 and TRBJ2-3, with D tentatively TRBD1 or TRBD2 (5 bases each). Trimming removed 0 bases at V and 2 bases at J, with 5 bases between. The CDR3 has 14 amino acids. Germline V gives CDR1 KGHDR, CDR2 SFDVKD.

In the case of this clonotype: A junction end diverges from the germline sequence, so it may reflect a read error. CDR3 sequence: CASSESTGESEVFF. DNA for the CDR3: TGCGCCAGCAGTGAGTCGACAGGGGAGTCTGAAGTTTTCTTT. The J gene is TRBJ1-1, the V gene TRBV10-1, with TRBD1 matching 8 bases. The germline V gene has CDR1 WNHNN and CDR2 SYGVQD (reference sequence). The CDR3 has 14 amino acids.

This clonotype was seen ten or more times. The V gene is TRBV7-2, the J gene TRBJ2-7; the D gene is possibly TRBD1 (5 bases). The CDR3 length is 14 residues. The germline V gene encodes CDR1 SGHTA and CDR2 FQGNSA. The V end lost 3 bases, the J end lost 6 bases, and 15 bases lay between the germline ends. CDR3 amino acids: CASSFTGLRTEQYF. CDR3 sequence (DNA): TGTGCCAGCAGCTTTACAGGCCTACGAACCGAGCAGTACTTC.

This clonotype showed up many times. This chain links TRBV7-8 with TRBJ2-1, with 7 bases lining up with TRBD1. The germline gives CDR1 SGHVS, CDR2 FQNEAQ. J gave up 9 bases and V 5 bases, and 4 bases lay outside the gene matches. This CDR3 has 12 amino acids. CDR3 DNA: TGTGCCAGCAGCCGGGGACAGTCTGAGCAGTTCTTC. Amino acid sequence: CASSRGQSEQFF.

This clonotype was seen at least ten times. The CDR3 spells CASSLTAASYEQYF. The CDR3 DNA is TGTGCCAGCAGTTTGACAGCAGCCTCCTACGAGCAGTACTTC. The chain joins TRBV27 to TRBJ2-7, with D tentatively TRBD1 (5 bases). The CDR3 runs 14 residues. V was pared by 3 bases and J by 0 bases, with 9 bases between. Germline V lookup: CDR1 MNHEY, CDR2 SMNVEV (reference sequence).

V and J are TRBV18 and TRBJ2-7; 8 nucleotides line up with TRBD1. Germline V lookup: CDR1 KGHSH, CDR2 LQKENI. The CDR3 is 14 amino acids. V lost 3 bases, J lost 6 bases, and 7 bases stayed unmatched. In nucleotides, the CDR3 is TGTGCCAGCTCACCGAACAGGGGGGATGGCGAGCAGTACTTC. It specifies CASSPNRGDGEQYF.

This clonotype was seen ten or more times. This chain uses TRBV20-1 with TRBJ1-1; tentatively, D is TRBD1 (6 bases). Trimming took 3 bases from V and 3 from J, leaving 11 bases between them. The CDR3 consists of 13 residues. Germline CDR1 DFQATT, CDR2 SNEGSKA (reference sequence). The CDR3 bases are TGCAGTGCTAGGGGGGGCTGGGACACTGAAGCTTTCTTT. Translation: CSARGGWDTEAFF.

To note about this clonotype: This may be a read error, as it is one base from a much larger clone. This chain joins TRBV3-1 and TRBJ1-1; a weak D match, TRBD1 (5 bases). Trimming left V 3 bases short and J 4 bases short, with 12 bases between. CDR1 and CDR2 (germline): LGHDT, YNNKEL (reference sequence). The CDR3 sequence is 14 residues long. The CDR3 DNA is TGTGCCAGCAGCCATCTTGGACAAGGCACTGAAGCTTTCTTT. It translates to CASSHLGQGTEAFF.

This clonotype appeared many times. The chain joins TRBV12-3 or TRBV12-4 to TRBJ2-7, with TRBD1 matching 7 bases. V shed 5 bases, J shed 1 base, and the junction held 8 bases outside the gene matches. The CDR3 is 15 amino acids. The CDR3 protein is CASSQPDRKSYEQYF. The CDR3 nucleotides are TGTGCCAGCAGTCAGCCGGACAGGAAATCCTACGAGCAGTACTTC.

This clonotype was seen repeatedly, ten times or more. The V gene is TRBV14, the J gene TRBJ1-6; D ambiguous. The CDR3 is 13 amino acids. Looked up from germline, CDR1 is SGHDN and CDR2 is FVKESK. Trimming removed 0 bases from V and 7 bases from J, with 4 bases in between. The CDR3 nucleotides read TGTGCCAGCAGCCAAGACGGAAATTCACCCCTCCACTTT. Translating it yields CASSQDGNSPLHF.

As regards this clonotype: A much larger clone lies one base from this, so it may be a read error. The V gene is TRBV5-1, the J gene TRBJ2-2; 9 bases line up with TRBD1. The CDR3 extends over 14 amino acids. The germline V gene encodes CDR1 SGHRS and CDR2 YFSETQ. CDR3 protein: CASAGQGDTGELLF. The CDR3 nucleotides are TGCGCCAGCGCGGGACAGGGTGACACCGGGGAGCTGCTTTTT.

The sample holds many counts of this clonotype. V gene TRBV4-3 combines with J gene TRBJ2-5, with 10 bases fitting TRBD2. The CDR3 runs 15 residues. V gave up 4 bases and J gave up 1 base; unmatched junction bases: 3. Per germline, CDR1 LGHNA and CDR2 YSLEER. The CDR3 sequence is CASSPAGGPQETQYF. The CDR3 DNA reads TGCGCCAGCAGCCCAGCGGGGGGGCCCCAAGAGACCCAGTACTTC.

This clonotype was counted many times. The rearrangement links TRBV29-1 to TRBJ1-1; TRBD1 aligns across 8 bases. Trimming at V came to 0 bases and at J to 7 bases, leaving 13 bases not matched to a gene. There are 16 residues in the CDR3. CDR1 and CDR2 from the germline V gene are SQVTM and ANQGSEA. The CDR3 here is CSVEDGMGDRLFEAFF. In DNA form, the CDR3 reads TGCAGCGTTGAAGATGGAATGGGGGACAGGCTTTTTGAAGCTTTCTTT. Looking up the rest from reference TRBV29-1 and TRBJ1-1 gives the full variable domain: SAVISQKPSRDICQRGTSLTIQCQVDSQVTMMFWYRQQPGQSLTLIATANQGSEATYESGFVIDKFPISRPNLTFSTLTVSNMSPEDSSIYLCSVEDGMGDRLFEAFFGQGTRLTVV.

Ten or more counts support this clonotype. The chain has TRBV29-1 and TRBJ2-7; D is possibly TRBD2 (7 bases). Trimming cost V 0 bases and J 9 bases, with 15 bases left between them. There are 13 residues in the CDR3. Germline V CDR1 and CDR2: SQVTM, ANQGSEA. The CDR3 bases are TGCAGCGTTGAAGATCAAGGGGGGGCTGGGCAGTACTTC. Translated, it gives CSVEDQGGAGQYF.

In its sample, this clonotype was seen many times. The chain joins TRBV11-3 to TRBJ2-5; tentative D call: TRBD2 (7 bases). Looked up from germline, CDR1 is SGHNT and CDR2 is YENEEA. Trimming stripped 5 bases from V and 1 base from J, with 14 bases between. This CDR3 spans 15 amino acids. The CDR3, as DNA: TGTGCCAGCAGCGCGGGGGCAGGGCCCCAAGAGACCCAGTACTTC. Protein product: CASSAGAGPQETQYF.

At least ten counts were recorded for this clonotype. The genes are TRBV5-1 and TRBJ1-1, with D maybe TRBD1 (5 bases). This CDR3 is 14 amino acids long. With 2 bases removed from V and 4 bases from J, the gap between germline ends came to 12 bases. Germline CDR1 and CDR2: SGHRS and YFSETQ. The CDR3, as DNA: TGCGCCAGCAGCTTCAGGGTTGGGGGCACTGAAGCTTTCTTT. Translating it yields CASSFRVGGTEAFF.

This clonotype was seen many times. The V gene is TRBV6-2 or TRBV6-3, the J gene TRBJ1-1, with TRBD1 matching 12 bases. The CDR3 covers 16 residues. Per germline, CDR1 MNHEY and CDR2 SVGEGT. Losses at the gene ends were 4 bases for V and 5 bases for J; bases not matched to a gene: 8. DNA of the CDR3: TGTGCCAGCAGTTTCCCGGGACAGGGGGCGAGGACTGAAGCTTTCTTT. The encoded protein is CASSFPGQGARTEAFF.

This clonotype was observed many times. The chain is built from TRBV6-2 or TRBV6-3 and TRBJ2-7; D gene ambiguous. CDR1 and CDR2 (germline): MNHEY, SVGEGT. This CDR3 region has 15 residues. V dropped 4 bases and J dropped 6 bases, with 19 bases sitting between them. CDR3 sequence (DNA): TGTGCCAGCAGTTTCCGCCCCGGCCTTACCGGCGAGCAGTACTTC. Amino acid sequence: CASSFRPGLTGEQYF.